Presented here are 17 T cell receptor beta chains from one specimen sequenced in a study of persistence of HIV-infected CD4 T cells (dated by TCRdb to 2018 to 2020). Explained via the paper, the treatment or condition label denotes: suppressive antiretroviral therapy. A pool of overlapping HIV-1 Gag 15-mer peptides was used at 0.95 to 1 ug per peptide per mL for cell stimulation. Nonresponding CD40L-negative CD69-negative CD45RO-high memory CD4+ T cells were sorted as memory populations depleted of antigen-responding cells. Their recognized antigens are unknown. The immunoSEQ hsTCRB assay version 4 in survey mode was used to sequence TCRbeta repertoires from genomic DNA. In TCRdb, the immuneACCESS table is reduced to in-frame sequences with V and J assigned. These tables do not hold every clone; where another copy was compared, an unresolved V gene accounts for under half, and the others remain unexplained. This sample has about 36,000 clones in its table, and approximately 85% of those were observed once. Around 0.88% of the sample goes to the ten largest clones.

The specimen was cultured CD4+ T cells from PBMCs, collected from a patient who received antiretroviral therapy. The cell subset or site label, read with the paper, signifies: CD40L-CD69- CD45RO-high memory CD4 T cells not responding to Gag peptides. Source of these receptors: an adult with HIV. The donor label of this sample is uncertain.

This chain links TRBV4-2 with TRBJ2-3; D is tentatively TRBD1 or TRBD2 (5 bases each). V was clipped by 1 base and J by 0 bases, with 11 bases between them. This CDR3 comprises 16 residues. Germline V gene data show CDR1 as LGHNA and CDR2 as YNFKEQ. The CDR3 DNA reads as TGTGCCAGCAGCCAAGTCGGGGCGCATAGCACAGATACGCAGTATTTT. Residues: CASSQVGAHSTDTQYF.

The CDR3 loop is CAISESMGGYTF. The CDR3 DNA sequence: TGTGCCATCAGTGAGTCGATGGGGGGCTACACCTTC. J is TRBJ1-2 and V is TRBV10-3, with no clear D. The germline V and J ends were trimmed by 0 bases and 8 bases, with 7 bases remaining between them. Per germline, CDR1 ENHRY and CDR2 SYGVKD. The CDR3 sequence is 12 residues long.

This clone showed up just once. The genes are TRBV7-2 and TRBJ1-2; 7 positions agree with TRBD1. Germline V gene data show CDR1 as SGHTA and CDR2 as FQGNSA. V was pared by 6 bases and J by 4 bases, with 8 bases of the junction left unmatched. The CDR3 has 14 residues. CDR3 in amino acids: CASRGRQGSYGYTF. CDR3 in DNA: TGTGCCAGCAGGGGAAGACAGGGCAGCTATGGCTACACCTTC.

The V gene is TRBV6-5, the J gene TRBJ1-2; D gene ambiguous. The CDR3 covers 12 residues. Between the trimmed V and J ends, which lost 8 bases and 3 bases, there was a span of 10 bases. Germline CDR1 is MNHEY and CDR2 is SVGAGI. The CDR3 region is CASPAVYYGYTF. The CDR3 region has the DNA TGTGCCAGCCCGGCAGTTTACTATGGCTACACCTTC.

The CDR3 bases are TGTGCCAGCAGCCGATTTTCAGACACCGGGGAGCTGTTTTTT. Residues: CASSRFSDTGELFF. The chain recombines TRBV5-8 with TRBJ2-2; D gene uncertain. V lost 4 bases and J lost 3, with 10 bases in between. Germline-derived CDR1 and CDR2 are SGHTS and YDEGEE. The CDR3 contains 14 residues.

A single count supports this clone. This rearrangement joins TRBV7-9 to TRBJ1-6, with 7 bases matching TRBD1. In germline, CDR1 is SEHNR, CDR2 FQNEAQ (reference sequence). The CDR3 extends over 16 amino acids. After removal of 0 bases from V and 9 bases from J, the junction contained 8 bases not matched to a gene. CDR3 protein: CASSLARQGGPSPLHF. The CDR3 DNA reads as TGTGCCAGCAGCTTAGCTAGACAGGGAGGTCCTTCACCCCTCCACTTT.

J is TRBJ2-5 and V is TRBV7-9, with 7 bases aligning to TRBD1. V lost 4 bases and J lost 2; bases outside the gene matches: 1. The V gene's germline CDR1 is SEHNR and CDR2 FQNEAQ (reference sequence). This CDR3 contains 13 residues. As DNA, the CDR3 is TGTGCCAGCAGCTGGGGACAGCAAGAGACCCAGTACTTC. It yields the protein CASSWGQQETQYF.

This sequence joins TRBV5-5 and TRBJ2-3; D possibly corresponds to TRBD2 (6 bases). The V gene lost 8 bases and the J gene lost 2 bases, with 15 bases spanning the gap. Per the germline V gene, CDR1 is SGHKS and CDR2 is YYEKEE (reference sequence). The CDR3 has 14 amino acids. The CDR3: CASQGLSITDTQYF. CDR3 in DNA: TGTGCCAGTCAGGGACTCTCGATCACAGATACGCAGTATTTT.

The V gene is TRBV5-1, the J gene TRBJ2-5; TRBD1 agrees at 7 bases. The V gene's germline CDR1 is SGHRS and CDR2 YFSETQ. The CDR3 totals 13 residues. Unmatched junction bases numbered 5, after V lost 2 bases and J lost 7 bases. CDR3 in DNA: TGCGCCAGCAGCTTACAGGGGATCGGGACCCAGTACTTC. This codes for CASSLQGIGTQYF.

The V call is TRBV29-1, the J call TRBJ2-6, with D perhaps matching TRBD2 (5 bases). Germline CDR1 and CDR2: SQVTM and ANQGSEA. This CDR3 region has 13 residues. Trimming removed 3 bases from V and 2 bases from J, with 5 bases in between. CDR3: CSVDGAGANVLTF. The CDR3 DNA reads as TGCAGCGTTGACGGGGCTGGGGCCAACGTCCTGACTTTC.

The rearrangement joins TRBV5-1 to TRBJ1-1; TRBD1 aligns across 9 bases. CDR3 length: 15 amino acids. From germline, CDR1 is SGHRS and CDR2 YFSETQ. The V gene end was trimmed by 5 bases and the J gene end by 4 bases; junction bases not matched to a gene: 9. The CDR3 reads CASRLGQGSGTEAFF. The CDR3 DNA is TGCGCCAGCAGATTAGGACAGGGGTCGGGCACTGAAGCTTTCTTT.

Only a few counts were recorded for this clone. This chain joins TRBV30 and TRBJ1-6; 10 nucleotides match TRBD1. V dropped 0 bases and J dropped 8; count of bases not matched to a gene: 1. This CDR3 spans 14 amino acids. Germline V gives CDR1 GTSNPN, CDR2 SVGIG (reference sequence). The DNA of the CDR3 is TGTGCCTGGAGTGTAGGGACAGGGGATTCACCCCTCCACTTT. Translation: CAWSVGTGDSPLHF.

The chain is built from TRBV10-2 and TRBJ2-3; weak D call: TRBD2 (6 bases). Trimming removed 0 bases from V and 4 bases from J, with 8 bases in between. Germline CDR1 and CDR2: WSHSY and SAAADI. This CDR3 region has 14 residues. CDR3 sequence reads: CASSESGGADTQYF. The CDR3 nucleotides are TGCGCCAGCAGTGAGTCGGGGGGAGCAGATACGCAGTATTTT.

In its sample, this clone was seen once. This sequence joins TRBV7-3 and TRBJ2-2; 10 bases align to TRBD1. The CDR3 spans 16 residues. Germline trimming cut 5 bases from V and 4 bases from J; bases unmatched to any gene: 7. Germline CDR1 SGHTA, CDR2 FQGTGA. The CDR3 sequence is CASSPAGTGATGELFF. DNA for the CDR3: TGTGCCAGCAGCCCCGCCGGGACAGGGGCCACCGGGGAGCTGTTTTTT.

The chain uses TRBV10-3 and TRBJ1-6; unclear D gene. Germline values: CDR1 ENHRY, CDR2 SYGVKD. V was clipped by 4 bases and J by 10 bases, with 11 bases between them. CDR3 length equals 13 residues. The CDR3 DNA follows: TGTGCCATCAGTGGGGAGGTCGGATCACCCCTCCACTTT. It encodes CAISGEVGSPLHF.

The chain joins TRBV27 to TRBJ2-6, with 10 bases that match TRBD1. Germline V gene lookup returns CDR1 MNHEY and CDR2 SMNVEV (reference sequence). V shed 5 bases, J shed 2 bases, and the junction held 12 bases outside the gene matches. The CDR3 is made up of 19 amino acids. In DNA form, the CDR3 reads TGTGCCAGCAGTCCCATTGCGGGACAGGGGACAACTGGGGCCAACGTCCTGACTTTC. This translates into CASSPIAGQGTTGANVLTF.

J is TRBJ1-4 and V is TRBV6-1; no reliable D call. Germline CDR1 reads MNHNS; CDR2 reads SASEGT. Between the trimmed V and J ends, which lost 2 bases and 8 bases, there was a span of 12 bases. CDR3 length equals 14 residues. The CDR3 protein is CASSEPVLREKLFF. CDR3 nucleotides: TGTGCCAGCAGTGAACCTGTACTAAGGGAAAAACTGTTTTTT.